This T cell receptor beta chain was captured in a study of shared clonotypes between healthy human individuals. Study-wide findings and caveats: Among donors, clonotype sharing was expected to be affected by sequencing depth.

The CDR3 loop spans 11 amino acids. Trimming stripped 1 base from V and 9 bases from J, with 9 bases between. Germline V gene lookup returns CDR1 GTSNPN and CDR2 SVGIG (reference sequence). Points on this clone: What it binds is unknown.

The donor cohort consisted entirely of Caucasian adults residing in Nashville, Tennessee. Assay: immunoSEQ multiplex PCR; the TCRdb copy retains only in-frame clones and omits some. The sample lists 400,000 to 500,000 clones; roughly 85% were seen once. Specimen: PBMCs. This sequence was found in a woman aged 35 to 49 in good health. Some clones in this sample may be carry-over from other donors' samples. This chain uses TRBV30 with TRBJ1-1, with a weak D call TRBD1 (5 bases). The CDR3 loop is CAWSAPGKAFF. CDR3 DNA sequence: TGTGCCTGGAGTGCTCCAGGGAAAGCTTTCTTT.